Below are 15 T cell receptor beta chains sequenced from a single sample in a study of T cells after yellow fever vaccination. In TCRdb, the 5' RACE reads were re-called with MiXCR into one record per CDR3 protein. Among 500,000 to 550,000 distinct CDR3 sequences listed, roughly 22% were seen once. This material consisted of PBMCs, taken about 20 days after the first yellow fever vaccination. Receptor source: a man younger than 35 who received the YFV17D yellow fever vaccine.

The J gene is TRBJ2-7, the V gene TRBV7-9; D is ambiguous. This CDR3 comprises 13 residues. With 0 bases removed from V and 4 bases from J, the gap between germline ends came to 7 bases. Germline-derived CDR1 and CDR2 are SEHNR and FQNEAQ (reference sequence). CDR3 protein: CASSLAREYEQYF. CDR3 nucleotides: TGTGCCAGCAGCTTAGCGCGAGAATACGAGCAGTACTTC. The full variable domain, in which reference TRBV7-9 and TRBJ2-7 provide the parts outside the CDR3, is DTGVSQNPRHKITKRGQNVTFRCDPISEHNRLYWYRQTLGQGPEFLTYFQNEAQLEKSRLLSDRFSAERPKGSFSTLEIQRTEQGDSAMYLCASSLAREYEQYFGPGTRLTVT.

This clonotype was seen a few times. This chain links TRBV18 with TRBJ2-5, with 7 nucleotides matching TRBD1. From germline, CDR1 is KGHSH and CDR2 LQKENI. With 0 bases clipped from V and 2 bases from J, the junction kept 3 bases outside the gene matches. The CDR3 sequence is 15 residues long. The CDR3 DNA follows: TGTGCCAGCTCACCACCGGGACAGCTACAAGAGACCCAGTACTTC. Translation: CASSPPGQLQETQYF.

The rearrangement links TRBV7-2 to TRBJ1-2; D possibly corresponds to TRBD1 (5 bases). V gave up 5 bases and J gave up 7 bases, with 17 bases separating them. This CDR3 has 14 amino acids. Germline loops: CDR1 SGHTA, CDR2 FQGNSA. CDR3: CASSPVRGVGGYTF. The CDR3 DNA is TGTGCCAGCAGCCCCGTGCGGGGGGTCGGTGGCTACACCTTC.

In its sample, this clonotype was seen a few times. The junction does not match germline at one end; this may be a read error. The chain employs TRBV3-1 and TRBJ2-7; tentative D call: TRBD2 (6 bases). Germline CDR1 LGHDT, CDR2 YNNKEL (reference sequence). The CDR3 contains 13 residues. The CDR3 sequence: CASSRGVSCEQYF. The CDR3 coding sequence is TGTGCCAGCAGTCGCGGGGTGTCCTGCGAGCAGTACTTC.

This clonotype was seen more than once but under ten times. The V gene is TRBV28, the J gene TRBJ2-7; D unclear. V was clipped by 5 bases and J by 0 bases, with 20 bases between them. Germline loops: CDR1 MDHEN, CDR2 SYDVKM. The CDR3 loop spans 17 amino acids. This chain's CDR3 is CASSVSSLRAYSYEQYF. The CDR3 DNA reads as TGTGCCAGCAGTGTCTCGTCCCTCCGGGCCTACTCCTACGAGCAGTACTTC.

This clonotype has a handful of counts. The V gene is TRBV5-1, the J gene TRBJ2-3; 8 positions match TRBD2. This CDR3 is built from 15 residues. Germline V gene lookup returns CDR1 SGHRS and CDR2 YFSETQ. Trimming cost V 3 bases and J 3 bases; bases outside gene matches: 6. CDR3 nucleotides: TGCGCCAGCAGCTCCCAAGCGGGGGCTACAGATACGCAGTATTTT. This codes for CASSSQAGATDTQYF. Together with reference TRBV5-1 and TRBJ2-3, the CDR3 gives the full variable domain: KAGVTQTPRYLIKTRGQQVTLSCSPISGHRSVSWYQQTPGQGLQFLFEYFSETQRNKGNFPGRFSGRQFSNSRSEMNVSTLELGDSALYLCASSSQAGATDTQYFGPGTRLTVL.

In this sample, this clonotype turned up a few times. This chain's CDR3 is CASSLDVPLGEQYF. The CDR3 bases are TGTGCCAGCAGCTTAGATGTCCCCCTTGGCGAGCAGTACTTC. The chain couples TRBV11-2 to TRBJ2-7; D ambiguous. The CDR3 has 14 amino acids. The ends were cut back, 0 bases at V and 6 bases at J, with 12 bases in the middle. Germline assignment: CDR1 SGHAT and CDR2 FQNNGV.

The V call is TRBV28, the J call TRBJ2-2; possible D gene TRBD1, 6 bases. CDR1 is MDHEN, CDR2 SYDVKM, per germline. The CDR3 length is 15 residues. With 3 bases removed from V and 2 bases from J, the gap between germline ends came to 10 bases. CDR3 DNA: TGTGCCAGCAGTTTGTCAGGGGAAAACACCGGGGAGCTGTTTTTT. Translated: CASSLSGENTGELFF.

This clonotype was found a few times. The chain combines TRBV19 with TRBJ2-1; TRBD1 is a possible D gene (5 bases). V was shortened by 3 bases and J by 4 bases, with 16 bases between the two germline ends. The CDR3 runs to 16 residues. In germline, CDR1 is LNHDA, CDR2 SQIVND (reference sequence). The CDR3 DNA is TGTGCCAGTAGTATCGTGGGGCAGACGCTTTACAATGAGCAGTTCTTC. This translates into CASSIVGQTLYNEQFF.

This clonotype was observed at least ten times. This chain joins TRBV12-3 or TRBV12-4 and TRBJ2-5; 7 positions match TRBD1. The V gene end was trimmed by 5 bases and the J gene end by 0 bases; junction bases not matched to a gene: 3. This CDR3 spans 14 amino acids. CDR3 sequence (DNA): TGTGCCAGCAGTCCCGGACAGGACCAAGAGACCCAGTACTTC. Translating it yields CASSPGQDQETQYF.

This clonotype turned up a few times. CDR3 sequence reads: CASRSTSSSYEQYV. The CDR3, as DNA: TGTGCCAGCCGTTCCACATCGAGCTCCTACGAGCAGTACGTC. This chain joins TRBV28 and TRBJ2-7; D is ambiguous. Germline V gives CDR1 MDHEN, CDR2 SYDVKM. The CDR3 totals 14 residues. V lost 8 bases, J lost 0 bases, and 14 bases lay in between.

V usage is TRBV6-6 and J usage is TRBJ2-1, with 7 positions matching TRBD1. With 4 bases clipped from V and 8 bases from J, the junction kept 2 bases outside the gene matches. The CDR3 runs to 12 residues. Germline V lookup: CDR1 MNHNY, CDR2 SVGAGI (reference sequence). The CDR3 bases are TGTGCCAGCAGTTTTACAGGGGATGAGCAGTTCTTC. Encoded protein: CASSFTGDEQFF.

CDR3 region: CASSVLRGQQSPAYEQYV. DNA for the CDR3: TGTGCCAGCAGCGTTCTTAGGGGGCAACAGTCTCCTGCATACGAGCAGTACGTC. The chain uses TRBV6-2 or TRBV6-3 and TRBJ2-7; 7 nucleotides agree with TRBD1. Germline V gene sequence: CDR1 MNHEY, CDR2 SVGEGT. The CDR3 totals 18 residues. Germline trimming cut 6 bases from V and 4 bases from J; bases unmatched to any gene: 21.

This clonotype was observed a handful of times. The rearrangement uses TRBV9 and TRBJ2-5; D uncertain. Between the trimmed V and J ends, which lost 0 bases and 2 bases, there was a span of 5 bases. Germline V gene sequence: CDR1 SGDLS, CDR2 YYNGEE. This CDR3 contains 13 residues. Written as DNA, the CDR3 is TGTGCCAGCAGCGTAGCCCTTCAAGAGACCCAGTACTTC. Translating it yields CASSVALQETQYF.

V usage is TRBV11-2 and J usage is TRBJ2-1, with D perhaps matching TRBD2 (5 bases). Trimming stripped 8 bases from V and 0 bases from J, with 17 bases between. Germline assignment: CDR1 SGHAT and CDR2 FQNNGV. The CDR3 has 16 amino acids. CDR3 nucleotides: TGTGCCAGCCGAGGGTTACCGAGGAGCTCCTACAATGAGCAGTTCTTC. Translated, it gives CASRGLPRSSYNEQFF. Variable domain in full (rest from reference TRBV11-2 and TRBJ2-1): EAGVAQSPRYKIIEKRQSVAFWCNPISGHATLYWYQQILGQGPKLLIQFQNNGVVDDSQLPKDRFSAERLKGVDSTLKIQPAKLEDSAVYLCASRGLPRSSYNEQFFGPGTRLTVL.